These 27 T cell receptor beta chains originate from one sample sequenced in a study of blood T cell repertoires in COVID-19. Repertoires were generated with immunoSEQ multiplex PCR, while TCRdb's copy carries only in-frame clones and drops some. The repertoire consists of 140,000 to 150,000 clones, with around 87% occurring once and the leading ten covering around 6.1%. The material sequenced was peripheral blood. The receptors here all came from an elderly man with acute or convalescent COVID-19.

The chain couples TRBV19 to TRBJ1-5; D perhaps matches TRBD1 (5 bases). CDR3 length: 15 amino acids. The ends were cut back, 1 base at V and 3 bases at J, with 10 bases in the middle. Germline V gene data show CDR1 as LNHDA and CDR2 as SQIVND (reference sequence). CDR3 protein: CASSIAGLANQPQHF. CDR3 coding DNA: TGTGCCAGTAGTATAGCGGGACTGGCCAATCAGCCCCAGCATTTT.

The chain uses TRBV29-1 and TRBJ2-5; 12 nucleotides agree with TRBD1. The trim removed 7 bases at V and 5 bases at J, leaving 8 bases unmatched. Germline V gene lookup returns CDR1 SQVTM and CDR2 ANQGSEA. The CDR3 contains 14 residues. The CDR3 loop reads CSARDRGRVETQYF. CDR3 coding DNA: TGCAGCGCCCGGGACAGGGGGCGGGTGGAGACCCAGTACTTC.

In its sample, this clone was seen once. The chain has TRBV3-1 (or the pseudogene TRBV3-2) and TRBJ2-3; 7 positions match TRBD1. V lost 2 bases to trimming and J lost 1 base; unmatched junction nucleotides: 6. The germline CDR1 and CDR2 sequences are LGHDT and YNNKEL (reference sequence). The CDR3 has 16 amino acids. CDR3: CASSQRDRARTDTQYF. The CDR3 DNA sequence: TGTGCCAGCAGCCAAAGAGACAGGGCCCGCACAGATACGCAGTATTTT.

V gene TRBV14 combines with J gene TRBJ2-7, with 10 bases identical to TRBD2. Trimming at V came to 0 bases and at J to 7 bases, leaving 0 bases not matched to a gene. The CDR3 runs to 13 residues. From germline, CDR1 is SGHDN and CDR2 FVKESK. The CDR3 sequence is CASSQELAGEQYF. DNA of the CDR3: TGTGCCAGCAGCCAAGAACTAGCGGGGGAGCAGTACTTC.

CDR3 DNA sequence: TGTGCCAGCAGTTTAGCGACAGCCGGTACGCAGTATTTT. Its protein is CASSLATAGTQYF. The chain carries TRBV12-3 or TRBV12-4 and TRBJ2-3; the D gene is possibly TRBD1 (5 bases). The CDR3 consists of 13 residues. V was pared by 0 bases and J by 8 bases, with 9 bases between.

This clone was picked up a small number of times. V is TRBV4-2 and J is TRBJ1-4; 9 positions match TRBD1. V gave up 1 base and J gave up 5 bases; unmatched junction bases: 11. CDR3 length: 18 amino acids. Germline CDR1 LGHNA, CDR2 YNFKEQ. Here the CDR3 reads CASSQVGTGGGLNEKLFF. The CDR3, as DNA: TGTGCCAGCAGCCAAGTCGGAACAGGGGGCGGCCTCAATGAAAAACTGTTTTTT.

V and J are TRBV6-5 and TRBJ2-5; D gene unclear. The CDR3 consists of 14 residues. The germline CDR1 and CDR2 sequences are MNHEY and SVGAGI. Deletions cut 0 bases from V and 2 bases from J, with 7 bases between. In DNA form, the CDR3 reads TGTGCCAGCAGTTACTCACCAGGTCAAGAGACCCAGTACTTC. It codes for CASSYSPGQETQYF.

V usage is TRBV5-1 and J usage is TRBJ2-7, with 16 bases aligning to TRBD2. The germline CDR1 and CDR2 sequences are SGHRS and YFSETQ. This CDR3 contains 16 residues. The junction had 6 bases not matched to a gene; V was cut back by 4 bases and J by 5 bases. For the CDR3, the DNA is TGCGCCAGCAGCCCGGGACTAGCGGGGGGGCAAAACGAGCAGTACTTC. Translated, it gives CASSPGLAGGQNEQYF.

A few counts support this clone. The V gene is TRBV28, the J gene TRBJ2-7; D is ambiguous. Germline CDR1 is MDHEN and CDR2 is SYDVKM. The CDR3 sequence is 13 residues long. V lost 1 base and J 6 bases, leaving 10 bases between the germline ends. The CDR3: CASSLSLVSEQYF. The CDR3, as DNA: TGTGCCAGCAGTTTATCACTCGTCTCCGAGCAGTACTTC.

The chain's CDR3 is CASSLEASGGTDEQYF. The CDR3 DNA reads as TGCGCCAGCAGCTTGGAGGCATCCGGAGGGACCGACGAGCAGTACTTC. The rearrangement uses TRBV5-1 and TRBJ2-7; D possibly corresponds to TRBD2 (6 bases). The V and J ends lost 0 bases and 5 bases respectively, with 18 bases between them. The CDR3 is 16 residues long. In germline, CDR1 is SGHRS, CDR2 YFSETQ.

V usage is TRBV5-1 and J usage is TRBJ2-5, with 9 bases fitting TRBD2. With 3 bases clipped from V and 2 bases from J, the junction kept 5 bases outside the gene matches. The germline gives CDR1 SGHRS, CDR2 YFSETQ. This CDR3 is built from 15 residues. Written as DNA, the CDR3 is TGCGCCAGCAGCTCGACTAGCGGCTCGCAAGAGACCCAGTACTTC. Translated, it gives CASSSTSGSQETQYF. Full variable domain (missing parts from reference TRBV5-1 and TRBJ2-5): KAGVTQTPRYLIKTRGQQVTLSCSPISGHRSVSWYQQTPGQGLQFLFEYFSETQRNKGNFPGRFSGRQFSNSRSEMNVSTLELGDSALYLCASSSTSGSQETQYFGPGTRLLVL.

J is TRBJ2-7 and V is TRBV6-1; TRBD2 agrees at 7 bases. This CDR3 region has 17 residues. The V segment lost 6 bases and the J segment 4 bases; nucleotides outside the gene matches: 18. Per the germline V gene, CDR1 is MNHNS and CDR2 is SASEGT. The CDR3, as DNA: TGTGCCAGCAGGGAAAGACTAGCCCCCGGGAAGGGTTACGAGCAGTACTTC. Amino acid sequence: CASRERLAPGKGYEQYF.

The CDR3 loop is CASKTQGNGPSGNTIYF. The CDR3 DNA follows: TGCGCCAGCAAGACACAGGGGAATGGGCCGTCTGGAAACACCATATATTTT. The gene calls are TRBV10-1 and TRBJ1-3; 7 bases map to TRBD1. The germline CDR1 and CDR2 sequences are WNHNN and SYGVQD (reference sequence). The junction had 13 bases not matched to a gene; V was cut back by 7 bases and J by 1 base. This CDR3 spans 17 amino acids.

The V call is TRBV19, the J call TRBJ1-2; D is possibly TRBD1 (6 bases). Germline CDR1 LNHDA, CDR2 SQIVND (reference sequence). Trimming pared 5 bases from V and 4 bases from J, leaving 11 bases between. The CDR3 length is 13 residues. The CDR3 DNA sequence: TGTGCCAGTAGTTCCCAGACAGGCTATGGCTACACCTTC. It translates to CASSSQTGYGYTF.

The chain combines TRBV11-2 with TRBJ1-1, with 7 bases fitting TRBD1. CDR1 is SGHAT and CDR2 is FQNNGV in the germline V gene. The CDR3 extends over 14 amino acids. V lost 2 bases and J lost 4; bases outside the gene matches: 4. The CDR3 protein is CASSLMTGPTEAFF. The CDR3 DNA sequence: TGTGCCAGCAGCTTAATGACAGGGCCCACTGAAGCTTTCTTT.

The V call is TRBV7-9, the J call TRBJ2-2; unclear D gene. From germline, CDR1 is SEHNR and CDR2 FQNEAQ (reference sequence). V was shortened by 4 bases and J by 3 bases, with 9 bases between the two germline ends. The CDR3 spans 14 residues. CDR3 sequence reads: CASSSSRDTGELFF. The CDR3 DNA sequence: TGTGCCAGCAGCTCAAGTCGGGACACCGGGGAGCTGTTTTTT.

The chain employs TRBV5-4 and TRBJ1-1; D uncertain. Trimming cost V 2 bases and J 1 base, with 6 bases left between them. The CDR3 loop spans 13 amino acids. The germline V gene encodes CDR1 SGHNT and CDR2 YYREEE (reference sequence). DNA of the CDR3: TGTGCCAGCAGCTTTCCTCCGAACACTGAAGCTTTCTTT. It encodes CASSFPPNTEAFF. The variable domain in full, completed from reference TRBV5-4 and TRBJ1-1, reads ETGVTQSPTHLIKTRGQQVTLRCSSQSGHNTVSWYQQALGQGPQFIFQYYREEENGRGNFPPRFSGLQFPNYSSELNVNALELDDSALYLCASSFPPNTEAFFGQGTRLTVV.

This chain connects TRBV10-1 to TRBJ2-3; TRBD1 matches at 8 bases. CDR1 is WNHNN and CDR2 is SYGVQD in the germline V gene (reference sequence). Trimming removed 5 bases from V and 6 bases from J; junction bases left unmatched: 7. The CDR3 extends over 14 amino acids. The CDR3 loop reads CASSRAGGKDTQYF. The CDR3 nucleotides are TGCGCCAGCAGTCGGGCAGGGGGCAAGGATACGCAGTATTTT.

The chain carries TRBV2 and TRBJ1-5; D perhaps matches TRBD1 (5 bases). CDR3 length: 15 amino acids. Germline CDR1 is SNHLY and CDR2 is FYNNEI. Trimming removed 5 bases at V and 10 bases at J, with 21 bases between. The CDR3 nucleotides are TGTGCCAGCAGTCCAACTCAGACAGTGGGCGATCCCCAGCATTTT. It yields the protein CASSPTQTVGDPQHF.

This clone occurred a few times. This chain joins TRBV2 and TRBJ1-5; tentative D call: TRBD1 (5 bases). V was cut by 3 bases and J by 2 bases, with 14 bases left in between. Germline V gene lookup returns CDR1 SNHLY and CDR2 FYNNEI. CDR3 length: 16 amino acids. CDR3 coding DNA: TGTGCCAGCAGTGACCCACTCAGGGATGGCAATCAGCCCCAGCATTTT. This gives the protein CASSDPLRDGNQPQHF.

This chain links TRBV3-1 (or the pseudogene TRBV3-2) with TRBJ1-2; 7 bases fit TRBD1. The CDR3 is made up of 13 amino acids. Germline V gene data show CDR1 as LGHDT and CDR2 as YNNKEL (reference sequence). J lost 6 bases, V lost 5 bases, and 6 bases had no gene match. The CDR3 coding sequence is TGTGCCAGCAGCGGAACAGGGGTTCATGGCTACACCTTC. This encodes CASSGTGVHGYTF.

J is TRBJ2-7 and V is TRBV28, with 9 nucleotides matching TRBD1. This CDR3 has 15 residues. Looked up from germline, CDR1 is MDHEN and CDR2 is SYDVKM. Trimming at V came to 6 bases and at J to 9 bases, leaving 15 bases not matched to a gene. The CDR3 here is CASSLRDRVVGWQYF. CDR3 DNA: TGTGCCAGCAGCCTAAGGGACAGGGTTGTAGGTTGGCAGTACTTC.

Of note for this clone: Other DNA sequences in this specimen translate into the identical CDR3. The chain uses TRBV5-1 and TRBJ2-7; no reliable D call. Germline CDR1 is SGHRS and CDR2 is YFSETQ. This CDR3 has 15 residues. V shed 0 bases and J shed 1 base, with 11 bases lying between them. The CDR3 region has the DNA TGCGCCAGCAGCTTGGGCACGGGTGTTTCCTACGAGCAGTACTTC. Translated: CASSLGTGVSYEQYF.

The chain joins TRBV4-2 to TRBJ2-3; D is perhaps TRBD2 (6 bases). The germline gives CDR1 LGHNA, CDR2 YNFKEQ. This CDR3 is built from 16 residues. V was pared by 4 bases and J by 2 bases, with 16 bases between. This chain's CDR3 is CASSPKSSSDTDTQYF. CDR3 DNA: TGTGCCAGCAGCCCAAAATCGTCTAGCGACACAGATACGCAGTATTTT.

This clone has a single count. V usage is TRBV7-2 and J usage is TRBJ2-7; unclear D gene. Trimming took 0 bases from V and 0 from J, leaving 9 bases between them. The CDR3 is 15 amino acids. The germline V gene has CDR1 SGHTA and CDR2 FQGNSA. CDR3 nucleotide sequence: TGTGCCAGCAGCTTAGCCCCACAAAGCTCCTACGAGCAGTACTTC. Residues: CASSLAPQSSYEQYF. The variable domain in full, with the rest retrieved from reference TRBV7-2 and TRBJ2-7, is GAGVSQSPSNKVTEKGKDVELRCDPISGHTALYWYRQSLGQGLEFLIYFQGNSAPDKSGLPSDRFSAERTGGSVSTLTIQRTQQEDSAVYLCASSLAPQSSYEQYFGPGTRLTVT.

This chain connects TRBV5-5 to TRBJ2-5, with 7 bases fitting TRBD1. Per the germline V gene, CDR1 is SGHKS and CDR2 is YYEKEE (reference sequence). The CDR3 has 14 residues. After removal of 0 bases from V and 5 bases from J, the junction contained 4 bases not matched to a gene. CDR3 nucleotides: TGTGCCAGCAGCTTGGAAGGGGGCCGGGAGACCCAGTACTTC. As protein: CASSLEGGRETQYF. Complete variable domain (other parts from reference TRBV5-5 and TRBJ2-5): DAGVTQSPTHLIKTRGQQVTLRCSPISGHKSVSWYQQVLGQGPQFIFQYYEKEERGRGNFPDRFSARQFPNYSSELNVNALLLGDSALYLCASSLEGGRETQYFGPGTRLLVL.

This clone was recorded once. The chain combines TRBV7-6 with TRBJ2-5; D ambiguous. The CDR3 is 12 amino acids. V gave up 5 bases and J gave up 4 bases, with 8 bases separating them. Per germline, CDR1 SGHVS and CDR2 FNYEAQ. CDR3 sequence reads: CASSPSRETQYF. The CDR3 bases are TGTGCCAGCAGCCCCTCCCGAGAGACCCAGTACTTC.